The clone carrying this TCR beta chain has a single count. Cohorts were based on clinical histories the participants reported. The data were taken from a study of blood T cell repertoires in COVID-19. Some clones are missing from TCRdb's copy, which holds only in-frame ones; the method was immunoSEQ multiplex PCR. The table lists 140,000 to 150,000 clones, about nine tenths of them singletons. Germline V gives CDR1 MDHEN, CDR2 SYDVKM. Deletions cut 8 bases from V and 2 bases from J, with 17 bases between. The length of the CDR3 is 15 residues. Material for sequencing was PBMCs or T cells enriched from blood (not recorded which). This clonotype was sampled from a woman between 35 and 50 years old who had been exposed to COVID-19. V and J are TRBV28 and TRBJ2-3; possibly TRBD2 for D (5 bases). CDR3 nucleotides: TGTGCCAGCTTTTCAAGCGGCAGAGACACAGATACGCAGTATTTT. It encodes CASFSSGRDTDTQYF.